This T cell receptor beta chain was sequenced for a study of CD8 T cells in ankylosing spondylitis (dated by TCRdb to between 2016 and 2019). The study in broad terms: The study profiled T cell receptor beta repertoires in healthy donors and ankylosing spondylitis patients to find disease-linked TCR variants. In total, the full study cohort was made up of roughly 100 healthy donors and 25 or so ankylosing spondylitis patients. Peripheral blood samples were taken, and synovial fluid was additionally collected from ankylosing spondylitis patients.

Beyond this particular receptor, the publication reports: Some motif variants were previously reported in synovial fluid and blood of reactive arthritis patients, suggesting common disease-initiation mechanisms. A TCR beta motif of about 8 highly homologous amino acid variants appeared characteristic of blood from ankylosing spondylitis patients. A CD8+ phenotype was shown by the disease-linked clones, which were found at relatively low frequencies in peripheral blood. According to the report, matched synovial fluid samples from ankylosing spondylitis patients were significantly enriched for the disease-linked clones.

In the case of this clonotype: What antigen it recognizes has not been identified. Base qualities are not recorded, but no much larger clone differs from it by a single base.

Sequencing used an Illumina HiSeq 2500. Quantitative 5'-RACE with molecular barcodes was the method used to prepare the TCR beta libraries. The study's processing was this. A new computational method based on a probabilistic model of VDJ rearrangement was used to identify disease-linked TCR variants. TCRdb itself trimmed the public reads at Q25 with fastp, ran MiXCR and retained productive beta chains. Each CDR3 protein appears once, grouped with its most common genes and DNA. The V and J calls here are based on TCRdb, not the publication. This sample holds approximately 180,000 distinct CDR3 sequences; approximately 18% were observed only once. Of the sample, approximately 4% is held by the ten largest clones. Trimmed from V: 5 bases; trimmed from J: 0 bases; junction bases lacking a gene match: 4. From a lookup of the germline V gene (reference sequence), CDR1 and CDR2 are SEHNR and FQNEAQ. From its cysteine to its phenylalanine, the CDR3 spans 16 amino acids. The retained sequence is limited to the CDR3, 48 bases, with the frame set at the first base.

This sequence uses TRBV7-9 and TRBJ2-7; TRBD2 lines up with 13 middle nucleotides. The sample consisted of blood, either unsorted or a sorted T cell fraction (not recorded which). This receptor was obtained from a male donor under 30 with ankylosing spondylitis or in good health (not recorded which). Donor details come from another sample of the same person, matched by shared clones. The CDR3: CASSPRTSGGSYEQYF. The nucleotide sequence is TGTGCCAGCAGCCCTCGGACTAGCGGGGGCTCCTACGAGCAGTACTTC. Reference TRBV7-9 and TRBJ2-7 proteins supply the regions before and after the CDR3; the full variable domain is: DTGVSQNPRHKITKRGQNVTFRCDPISEHNRLYWYRQTLGQGPEFLTYFQNEAQLEKSRLLSDRFSAERPKGSFSTLEIQRTEQGDSAMYLCASSPRTSGGSYEQYFGPGTRLTVT.